This TCR beta chain was recovered during a study of memory CD4+ T cells and cytomegalovirus serostatus. For the study at large: Healthy Belgian adult donors included under ten CMV-positive and 24 CMV-negative people.

Germline assignment: CDR1 MNHNY and CDR2 SVGAGI (reference sequence). The CDR3 covers 15 residues. The trim removed 0 bases at V and 3 bases at J, leaving 2 bases unmatched. The authors' processing: After removing out-of-frame reads, 2 million to 2.5 million distinct TCRbeta sequences remained. Here immunoSEQ multiplex PCR was the method, and the copy in TCRdb shows in-frame clones only, minus some. V, J and clone size reflect that table, while D and trimming were determined from the DNA. The sample yields approximately 50,000 clones, 60% to 75% seen once. General observations from the study: CMV serostatus prediction reached median AUC around 0.94, or 0.89 with US-trained model. Of more than 150 reported CMV TCRbeta sequences, about 70 were found in memory CD4+ repertoires.

The sort gate was single viable CD3+CD4+CD8-CD45RO+ cells for memory CD4+ T cells. On this clone: The antigen remains unidentified.

Input material: memory CD4+ T cells from blood. This clonotype was obtained from an adult in good health and CMV-seropositive. V gene TRBV6-6 combines with J gene TRBJ1-1; 9 bases align to TRBD1. DNA of the CDR3: TGTGCCAGCAGTTACTCTGGACAGGGGCACACTGAAGCTTTCTTT. This translates into CASSYSGQGHTEAFF.